A single sample gave rise to the 18 T cell receptor beta chains below, sequenced in a study of technical replicates of blood from a handful of donors. Sequencing used immunoSEQ multiplex PCR; TCRdb keeps in-frame clones, though not all of them. The sample records 68,000 or so clones, roughly 97% being singletons. Specimen: T cells isolated from PBMCs. All receptors derive from a human donor in good health.

This sequence joins TRBV18 and TRBJ2-5, with TRBD1 as a possible D gene (6 bases). The V and J ends lost 3 bases and 5 bases respectively, with 13 bases between them. CDR1 is KGHSH, CDR2 LQKENI, per germline. This CDR3 spans 14 amino acids. CDR3 coding DNA: TGTGCCAGCTCACCGCGTAGGCAGGGGGAGACCCAGTACTTC. Translated, it gives CASSPRRQGETQYF.

The chain links TRBV6-5 to TRBJ1-1; D uncertain. Germline V CDR1 and CDR2: MNHEY, SVGAGI. V shed 2 bases and J shed 3 bases, with 7 bases lying between them. This CDR3 contains 13 residues. This chain's CDR3 is CASSYADYTEAFF. CDR3 bases: TGTGCCAGCAGTTACGCGGACTACACTGAAGCTTTCTTT.

J is TRBJ2-7 and V is TRBV28, with unresolved D. This CDR3 spans 15 amino acids. Germline CDR1 reads MDHEN; CDR2 reads SYDVKM. The V end was cut by 5 bases, the J end by 0 bases, with 14 bases between. CDR3 nucleotide sequence: TGTGCCAGCAGTAGTCCCGCCACTTACTCCTACGAGCAGTACTTC. Translation: CASSSPATYSYEQYF.

J is TRBJ2-2 and V is TRBV29-1, with TRBD1 identical over 7 bases. Germline loops: CDR1 SQVTM, CDR2 ANQGSEA. J gave up 4 bases and V 2 bases, and 1 base lay outside the gene matches. The CDR3 runs to 13 residues. The CDR3 sequence is CSVERQGTGELFF. The CDR3 coding sequence is TGCAGCGTTGAAAGACAGGGCACCGGGGAGCTGTTTTTT.

CDR3 bases: TGTGCCAGTAGTATTCTACTAGCGAGCCAAGAGACCCAGTACTTC. This encodes CASSILLASQETQYF. The J gene is TRBJ2-5, the V gene TRBV19; 7 bases agree with TRBD2. Germline trimming cut 3 bases from V and 1 base from J; bases unmatched to any gene: 5. CDR3 size: 15 residues. Germline V gene sequence: CDR1 LNHDA, CDR2 SQIVND (reference sequence).

The rearrangement joins TRBV7-9 to TRBJ2-3; 9 bases are shared with TRBD1. This CDR3 region has 15 residues. Per the germline V gene, CDR1 is SEHNR and CDR2 is FQNEAQ (reference sequence). With 3 bases clipped from V and 4 bases from J, the junction kept 5 bases outside the gene matches. This chain's CDR3 is CASSFSGTGSDTQYF. The CDR3 DNA is TGTGCCAGCAGCTTTAGTGGGACAGGGTCAGATACGCAGTATTTT.

The V gene is TRBV14, the J gene TRBJ1-1; D is perhaps TRBD1 (5 bases). The CDR3 runs 14 residues. Germline-derived CDR1 and CDR2 are SGHDN and FVKESK. Deletions cut 7 bases from V and 6 bases from J, with 18 bases between. CDR3 residues: CASTRRAWDPEAFF. The CDR3 nucleotides are TGTGCCAGCACCCGCAGGGCTTGGGATCCTGAAGCTTTCTTT. The entire variable domain, with the rest obtained from reference TRBV14 and TRBJ1-1, is as follows: EAGVTQFPSHSVIEKGQTVTLRCDPISGHDNLYWYRRVMGKEIKFLLHFVKESKQDESGMPNNRFLAERTGGTYSTLKVQPAELEDSGVYFCASTRRAWDPEAFFGQGTRLTVV.

In DNA form, the CDR3 reads TGCGCCAGCAGCTTGGGACAGTCGTTAGGGTATGGCTACACCTTC. It encodes CASSLGQSLGYGYTF. The gene calls are TRBV5-1 and TRBJ1-2; tentative D call: TRBD1 (5 bases). Germline values: CDR1 SGHRS, CDR2 YFSETQ. This CDR3 is 15 amino acids long. The V end lost 0 bases, the J end lost 5 bases, and 14 bases lay between the germline ends.

The V and J genes are TRBV29-1 and TRBJ2-1; D gene unclear. The germline V gene has CDR1 SQVTM and CDR2 ANQGSEA. Trimming pared 5 bases from V and 2 bases from J, leaving 7 bases between. This CDR3 contains 12 residues. This CDR3 is CSVTITYNEQFF. The CDR3 DNA is TGCAGCGTTACTATCACCTACAATGAGCAGTTCTTC.

This clone was seen only once. CDR3 sequence reads: CASRIPGQGGYGYTF. CDR3 in DNA: TGTGCCAGCAGAATCCCGGGACAGGGGGGGTATGGCTACACCTTC. The chain recombines TRBV28 with TRBJ1-2; 11 positions match TRBD1. The CDR3 sequence is 15 residues long. Unmatched junction bases numbered 8, after V lost 6 bases and J lost 5 bases. Germline CDR1 reads MDHEN; CDR2 reads SYDVKM.

The chain links TRBV7-3 to TRBJ2-7; D may be TRBD2 (6 bases). Germline CDR1 and CDR2: SGHTA and FQGTGA. This CDR3 comprises 13 residues. V was shortened by 5 bases and J by 3 bases, with 11 bases between the two germline ends. CDR3 sequence: CASSPGSLYEQYF. DNA of the CDR3: TGTGCCAGCAGCCCCGGGAGCCTCTACGAGCAGTACTTC.

This sequence joins TRBV7-6 and TRBJ2-1; D gene uncertain. V gave up 0 bases and J gave up 9 bases, with 9 bases separating them. CDR3 length: 13 amino acids. CDR1 SGHVS and CDR2 FNYEAQ come from the germline V gene. Written as DNA, the CDR3 is TGTGCCAGCAGCTTAGCGAAACTTGGTGAGCAGTTCTTC. Translating gives CASSLAKLGEQFF. Together with reference TRBV7-6 and TRBJ2-1, the CDR3 gives the full variable domain: GAGVSQSPRYKVTKRGQDVALRCDPISGHVSLYWYRQALGQGPEFLTYFNYEAQQDKSGLPNDRFSAERPEGSISTLTIQRTEQRDSAMYRCASSLAKLGEQFFGPGTRLTVL.

The chain carries TRBV29-1 and TRBJ2-6, with D possibly TRBD2 on 6 matching bases. V lost 3 bases and J 0 bases, leaving 12 bases between the germline ends. The CDR3 sequence is 16 residues long. The germline V gene has CDR1 SQVTM and CDR2 ANQGSEA. The CDR3 protein is CSVEGGADSGANVLTF. The CDR3, as DNA: TGCAGCGTTGAGGGGGGTGCGGACTCTGGGGCCAACGTCCTGACTTTC.

V and J are TRBV7-8 and TRBJ2-2, with D possibly being TRBD1 (6 bases). CDR1 is SGHVS, CDR2 FQNEAQ, per germline. V was pared by 1 base and J by 0 bases, with 12 bases between. The CDR3 loop spans 17 amino acids. DNA of the CDR3: TGTGCCAGCAGCTTAGAGATTACAGGGCCGAACACCGGGGAGCTGTTTTTT. It codes for CASSLEITGPNTGELFF.

The chain couples TRBV10-3 to TRBJ2-7; 10 positions match TRBD1. The CDR3 covers 16 residues. Trimming removed 4 bases from V and 4 bases from J; junction bases left unmatched: 10. CDR1 and CDR2 from the germline V gene are ENHRY and SYGVKD. CDR3 protein: CAISAVEGTGAYEQYF. CDR3 in DNA: TGTGCCATCAGTGCCGTGGAAGGGACAGGGGCTTACGAGCAGTACTTC.

The chain is built from TRBV9 and TRBJ2-2; the match to TRBD2 covers 10 bases. V trimming: 2 bases; J trimming: 7 bases; junction bases outside the gene matches: 17. The CDR3 sequence is 19 residues long. Germline V gene sequence: CDR1 SGDLS, CDR2 YYNGEE. This chain's CDR3 is CASSVQAPTSGAFGGELFF. The CDR3 region has the DNA TGTGCCAGCAGCGTCCAGGCCCCTACTAGCGGGGCCTTTGGCGGGGAGCTGTTTTTT.

The rearrangement uses TRBV27 and TRBJ2-7; 7 bases are a match to TRBD1. Germline lookup yields CDR1 MNHEY and CDR2 SMNVEV (reference sequence). CDR3 size: 13 residues. The ends lost 5 bases at V and 3 bases at J; junction bases unmatched: 4. CDR3 nucleotide sequence: TGTGCCAGCAGTGCTTACAGGGGCTACGAGCAGTACTTC. Amino acids: CASSAYRGYEQYF.

The rearrangement uses TRBV19 and TRBJ1-4; 7 bases are a match to TRBD1. Looked up from germline, CDR1 is LNHDA and CDR2 is SQIVND (reference sequence). CDR3 size: 16 residues. Trimming removed 5 bases from V and 2 bases from J; junction bases left unmatched: 8. CDR3 region: CASSSFMTGTNEKLFF. DNA for the CDR3: TGTGCCAGTAGTTCCTTTATGACAGGGACTAATGAAAAACTGTTTTTT. Using reference TRBV19 and TRBJ1-4 for the parts outside the CDR3, the full variable domain is DGGITQSPKYLFRKEGQNVTLSCEQNLNHDAMYWYRQDPGQGLRLIYYSQIVNDFQKGDIAEGYSVSREKKESFPLTVTSAQKNPTAFYLCASSSFMTGTNEKLFFGSGTQLSVL.